This T cell receptor (beta chain) was retrieved from a study of T-cell reconstitution after alpha-beta-depleted transplantation in children (dated by TCRdb to about 2016). About the investigation overall: T-cell immune reconstitution after TCRalphabeta/CD19-depleted allogeneic hematopoietic cell transplantation in children was quantitatively tracked in the study by means of TCR repertoire profiling.

The library relied on PCR. Sequencing was performed on an Illumina HiSeq 2500. TCR library preparation used molecular barcoding, with unique molecular identifiers applied to normalize quantification of the TCRbeta repertoire. Through fastp at Q25 and MiXCR, TCRdb rebuilt clones from the public reads, retaining in-frame beta chains. Each CDR3 protein gets just one entry, which takes the most common genes and DNA from the rows behind it. The sample contains 700,000 to 950,000 distinct CDR3 sequences, roughly 15% of them found a single time. The top ten constitute around 5% of the sample. With respect to this clonotype: Its antigen remains unidentified. No per-base quality is available; no much larger clone lies one base away.

V is shortened by 5 bases, J by 4 bases, and the region joining them spans 11 bases. CDR1 SQVTM and CDR2 ANQGSEA are derived from the germline V gene. The CDR3 sequence holds 12 residues, the cysteine and phenylalanine included. CDR3 DNA only is kept here, 36 bases in frame from base 1. The research as a whole found: The high TCRbeta diversity at day 60 in some patients was ascribed to recipient T cells and intrathymic progenitors that had survived conditioning. Hyperexpanded clone frequencies declined over subsequent months; after one year, T-cell counts and TCRbeta diversity were mostly attributed to newly produced T cells. The apparently early alphabetaT-cell count recovery about two months after transplant was reportedly dependent on only several hundred rapidly expanded clones derived from non-depleted graft cells.

Reading the label with the study, this specimen's treatment or condition is: allogeneic hematopoietic cell transplantation with graft depleted of TCRalphabeta T cells and CD19 B cells. The children who served as transplant recipients had been given grafts of TCRalphabeta/CD19-depleted allogeneic hematopoietic cells. This receptor was identified in a male patient younger than 18 who had a stem cell transplant for acute lymphoblastic leukemia, so the T cells may come from the graft donor. The material was PBMCs, mostly from graft donor cells, obtained 360 days after TCRalphabeta/CD19-depleted stem cell transplant. This chain is built from TRBV29-1 and TRBJ1-2; the D gene assignment is ambiguous. The sequence in DNA is TGCAGCGTTCTGGTCAGTCTCTATGGCTACACCTTC. This translates into CSVLVSLYGYTF.